The T cell receptor beta chain described here comes from a study of blood T cell repertoires in COVID-19. Study overall: The origin of the acute and convalescent COVID-19 samples was the United States, Italy and Spain. T cells, B-cell-depleted T cells, or PBMCs provided the cDNA or gDNA that served as material.

The CDR3 is made up of 17 amino acids. Germline V gene data show CDR1 as GTSNPN and CDR2 as SVGIG (reference sequence). Deletions cut 0 bases from V and 5 bases from J, with 17 bases between. Original methodology: By means of reference gene primer amplification, nucleated cell counts were estimated. The repertoire was sequenced with immunoSEQ multiplex PCR; TCRdb's copy has only in-frame clones and lacks some. The DNA was the basis for D and trimming; V, J and clone size are from that table. The data show about 3,300 clones, roughly three quarters seen once. Specimen: peripheral blood. The V gene is TRBV30, the J gene TRBJ1-6; TRBD1 is a possible D gene (5 bases). This clonotype was obtained from a human donor in a cohort sampled during active COVID-19. The CDR3 spells CAWSVGTGGFHNSPLHF. In nucleotides, the CDR3 is TGTGCCTGGAGTGTAGGGACCGGGGGTTTCCATAATTCACCCCTCCACTTT. The full variable domain, in which reference TRBV30 and TRBJ1-6 provide the parts outside the CDR3, is SQTIHQWPATLVQPVGSPLSLECTVEGTSNPNLYWYRQAAGRGLQLLFYSVGIGQISSEVPQNLSASRPQDRQFILSSKKLLLSDSGFYLCAWSVGTGGFHNSPLHFGNGTRLTVT.